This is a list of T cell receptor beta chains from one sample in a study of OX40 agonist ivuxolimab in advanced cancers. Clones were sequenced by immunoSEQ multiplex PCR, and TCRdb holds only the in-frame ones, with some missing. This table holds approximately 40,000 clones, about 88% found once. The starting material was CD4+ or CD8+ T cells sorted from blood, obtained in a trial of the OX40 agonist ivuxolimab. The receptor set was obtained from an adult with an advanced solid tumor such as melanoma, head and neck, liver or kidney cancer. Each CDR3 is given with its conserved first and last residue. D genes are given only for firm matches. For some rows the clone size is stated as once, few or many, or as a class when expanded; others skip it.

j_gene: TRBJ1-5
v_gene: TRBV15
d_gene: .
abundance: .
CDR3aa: CATSRLFRDSNQPQHF
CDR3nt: TGTGCCACCAGCAGGTTATTCAGGGACAGCAATCAGCCCCAGCATTTT

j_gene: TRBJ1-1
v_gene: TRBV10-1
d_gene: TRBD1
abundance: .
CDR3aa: CASISRQGAEAFF
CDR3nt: TGCGCCAGCATTTCGCGACAGGGCGCTGAAGCTTTCTTT

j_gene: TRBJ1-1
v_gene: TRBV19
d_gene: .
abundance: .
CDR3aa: CASVQGLNTEAFF
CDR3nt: TGTGCCAGTGTACAGGGTTTGAACACTGAAGCTTTCTTT

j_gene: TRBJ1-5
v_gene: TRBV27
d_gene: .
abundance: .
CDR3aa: CASGSNQPQHF
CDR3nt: TGTGCCAGTGGCTCCAATCAGCCCCAGCATTTT

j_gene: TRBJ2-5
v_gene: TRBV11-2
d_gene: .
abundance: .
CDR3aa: CASSYPWGRETQYF
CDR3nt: TGTGCCAGCAGCTACCCCTGGGGGCGGGAGACCCAGTACTTC

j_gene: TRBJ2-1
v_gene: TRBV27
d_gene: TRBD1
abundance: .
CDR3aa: CASSLSLGQAPSYNEQFF
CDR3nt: TGTGCCAGCAGTTTATCACTCGGACAGGCGCCCTCCTACAATGAGCAGTTCTTC

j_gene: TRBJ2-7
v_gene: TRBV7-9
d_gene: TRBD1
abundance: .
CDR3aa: CASSFAGQGPYEQYF
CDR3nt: TGTGCCAGCAGCTTCGCGGGACAGGGGCCCTACGAGCAGTACTTC

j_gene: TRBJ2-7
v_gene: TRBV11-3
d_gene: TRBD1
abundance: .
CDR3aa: CASSLGDRGSYEQYF
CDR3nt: TGTGCCAGCAGCTTAGGGGACAGGGGCTCCTACGAGCAGTACTTC

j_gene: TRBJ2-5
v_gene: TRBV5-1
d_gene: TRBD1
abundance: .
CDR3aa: CASSLETGGETQYF
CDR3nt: TGCGCCAGCAGCTTGGAGACAGGGGGTGAGACCCAGTACTTC

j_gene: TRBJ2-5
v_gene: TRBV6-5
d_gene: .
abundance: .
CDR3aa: CASSYSTTGGETQYF
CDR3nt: TGTGCCAGCAGTTACTCGACGACAGGCGGGGAGACCCAGTACTTC

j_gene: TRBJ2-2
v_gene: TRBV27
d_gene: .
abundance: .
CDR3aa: CASSEGTTNTGELFF
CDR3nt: TGTGCCAGCAGCGAGGGTACCACAAACACCGGGGAGCTGTTTTTT

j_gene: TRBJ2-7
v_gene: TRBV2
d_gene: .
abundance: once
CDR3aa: CASSEGEQYF
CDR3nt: TGTGCCAGCAGTGAAGGGGAACAGTACTTC

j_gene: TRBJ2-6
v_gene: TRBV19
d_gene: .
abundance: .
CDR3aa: CASGKSSGANVLTF
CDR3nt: TGTGCCAGTGGCAAGAGCTCTGGGGCCAACGTCCTGACTTTC

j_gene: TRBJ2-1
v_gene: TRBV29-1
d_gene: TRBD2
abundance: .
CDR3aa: CSVGGLGGLVSNEQFF
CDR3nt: TGCAGCGTTGGGGGACTGGGGGGACTAGTTTCCAATGAGCAGTTCTTC

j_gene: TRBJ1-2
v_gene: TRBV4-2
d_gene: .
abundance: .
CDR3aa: CASSQESQGWTNYGYTF
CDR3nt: TGTGCCAGCAGCCAAGAGTCCCAGGGATGGACTAACTATGGCTACACCTTC

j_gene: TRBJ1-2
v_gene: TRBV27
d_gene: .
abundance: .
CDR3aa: CASSFGGNYGYTF
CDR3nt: TGTGCCAGCAGTTTCGGGGGTAACTATGGCTACACCTTC

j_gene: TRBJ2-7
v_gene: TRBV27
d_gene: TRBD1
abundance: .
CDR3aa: CASLPGQGYEQYF
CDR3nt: TGTGCCAGCTTACCGGGACAGGGGTACGAGCAGTACTTC

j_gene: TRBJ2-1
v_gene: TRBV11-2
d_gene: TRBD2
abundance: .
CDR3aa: CASSSAGTSAHNEQFF
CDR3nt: TGTGCCAGCAGCTCCGCCGGGACTAGCGCCCACAATGAGCAGTTCTTC

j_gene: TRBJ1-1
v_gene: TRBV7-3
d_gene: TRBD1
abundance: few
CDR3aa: CASSTTGGASEAFF
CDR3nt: TGTGCCAGCAGCACTACAGGGGGCGCTTCTGAAGCTTTCTTT

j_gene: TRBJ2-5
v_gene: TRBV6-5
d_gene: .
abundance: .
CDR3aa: CASSYGTQETQYF
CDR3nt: TGTGCCAGCAGTTATGGAACGCAAGAGACCCAGTACTTC

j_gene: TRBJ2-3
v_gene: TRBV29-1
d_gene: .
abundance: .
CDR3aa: CSVDGGGARTDTQYF
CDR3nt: TGCAGCGTTGATGGGGGTGGCGCACGGACAGATACGCAGTATTTT

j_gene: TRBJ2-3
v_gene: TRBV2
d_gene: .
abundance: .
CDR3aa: CASSEVGAIADTQYF
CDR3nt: TGTGCCAGCAGTGAAGTTGGCGCAATCGCAGATACGCAGTATTTT

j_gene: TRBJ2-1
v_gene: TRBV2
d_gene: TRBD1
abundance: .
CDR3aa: CASSEFAGLDRTYNEQFF
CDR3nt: TGTGCCAGCAGTGAATTCGCGGGCCTGGACAGGACCTACAATGAGCAGTTCTTC

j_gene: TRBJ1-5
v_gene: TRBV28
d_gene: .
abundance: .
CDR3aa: CASSPRQGQPQHF
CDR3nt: TGTGCCAGCAGTCCGCGGCAGGGGCAGCCCCAGCATTTT

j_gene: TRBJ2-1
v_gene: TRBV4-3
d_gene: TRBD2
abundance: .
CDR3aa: CASSQSAGGPIVYNEQFF
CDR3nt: TGCGCCAGCAGCCAATCAGCGGGAGGGCCGATTGTCTACAATGAGCAGTTCTTC

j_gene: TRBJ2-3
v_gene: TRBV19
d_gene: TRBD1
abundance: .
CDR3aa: CASGDRVATDTQYF
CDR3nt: TGTGCCAGTGGGGACAGGGTCGCCACAGATACGCAGTATTTT

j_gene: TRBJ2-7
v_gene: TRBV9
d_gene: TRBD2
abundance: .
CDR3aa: CASSVAAGAYEQYF
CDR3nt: TGTGCCAGCAGCGTAGCGGCGGGGGCCTACGAGCAGTACTTC

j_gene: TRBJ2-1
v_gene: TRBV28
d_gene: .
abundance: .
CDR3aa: CASSLYRGSSYNEQFF
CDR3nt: TGTGCCAGCAGTCTATACCGGGGGAGCTCCTACAATGAGCAGTTCTTC

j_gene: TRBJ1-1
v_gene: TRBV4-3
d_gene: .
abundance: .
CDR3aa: CASSHFPDRNTEAFF
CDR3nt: TGCGCCAGCAGCCACTTTCCGGACAGGAACACTGAAGCTTTCTTT

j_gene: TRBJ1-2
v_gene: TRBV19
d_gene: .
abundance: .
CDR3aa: CASSEGGYFVYGYTF
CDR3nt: TGTGCCAGTAGTGAGGGGGGGTACTTCGTCTATGGCTACACCTTC

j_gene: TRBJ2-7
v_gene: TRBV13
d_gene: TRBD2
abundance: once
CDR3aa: CASSLSSGRDSYEQYF
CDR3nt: TGTGCCAGCAGCTTATCTAGCGGGAGGGACTCCTACGAGCAGTACTTC

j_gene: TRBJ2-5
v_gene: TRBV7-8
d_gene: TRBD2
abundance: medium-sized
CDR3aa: CASSLELAGETQYF
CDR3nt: TGTGCCAGCAGCTTAGAACTAGCGGGAGAGACCCAGTACTTC

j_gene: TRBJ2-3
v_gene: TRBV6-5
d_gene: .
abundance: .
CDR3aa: CASSTREASTDTQYF
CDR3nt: TGTGCCAGCAGCACCAGGGAAGCTAGCACAGATACGCAGTATTTT

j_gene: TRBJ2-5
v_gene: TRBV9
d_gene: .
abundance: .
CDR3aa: CASSVEGGGETQYF
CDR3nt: TGTGCCAGCAGCGTAGAGGGGGGTGGAGAGACCCAGTACTTC

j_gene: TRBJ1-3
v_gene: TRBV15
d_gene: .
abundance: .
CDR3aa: CATSRDRGHLSGNTIYF
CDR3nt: TGTGCCACCAGCAGAGATAGAGGCCACCTCTCTGGAAACACCATATATTTT

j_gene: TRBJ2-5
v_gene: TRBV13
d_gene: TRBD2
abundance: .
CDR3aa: CASSSERELSETQYF
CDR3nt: TGTGCCAGCAGCTCTGAGCGGGAGCTCTCAGAGACCCAGTACTTC

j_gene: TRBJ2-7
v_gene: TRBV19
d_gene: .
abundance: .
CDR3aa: CASSTPTGGFHEQYF
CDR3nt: TGTGCCAGTAGTACTCCGACAGGAGGTTTCCACGAGCAGTACTTC

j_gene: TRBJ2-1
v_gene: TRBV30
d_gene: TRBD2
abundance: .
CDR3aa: CAWRRPLAGAAEQFF
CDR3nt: TGTGCCTGGCGGAGACCACTAGCGGGAGCGGCTGAGCAGTTCTTC

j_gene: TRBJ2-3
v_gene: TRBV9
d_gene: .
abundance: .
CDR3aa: CASSPGTGPHTQYF
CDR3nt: TGTGCCAGCAGCCCCGGGACTGGTCCCCATACGCAGTATTTT

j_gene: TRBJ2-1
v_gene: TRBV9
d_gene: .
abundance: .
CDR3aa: CASSVGPDISSYEQFF
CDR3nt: TGTGCCAGCAGCGTAGGTCCCGATATTTCTAGTTATGAGCAGTTCTTC

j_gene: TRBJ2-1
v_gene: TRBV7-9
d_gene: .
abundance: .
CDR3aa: CASSRTDRVADEQFF
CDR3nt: TGTGCCTCCAGCAGGACAGACAGGGTAGCGGATGAGCAGTTCTTC

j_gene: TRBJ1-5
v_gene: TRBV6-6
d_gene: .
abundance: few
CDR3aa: CASSGGPGGSNQPQHF
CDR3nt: TGTGCCAGCAGTGGAGGCCCGGGCGGTAGCAATCAGCCCCAGCATTTT

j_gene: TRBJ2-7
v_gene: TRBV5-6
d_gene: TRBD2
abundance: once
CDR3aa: CASSLGLAGTNEQYF
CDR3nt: TGTGCCAGCAGCTTAGGACTAGCGGGAACCAACGAGCAGTACTTC

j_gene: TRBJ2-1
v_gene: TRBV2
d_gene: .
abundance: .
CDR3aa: CASSATDFFGQFF
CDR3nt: TGTGCCAGCAGTGCCACGGACTTCTTTGGGCAGTTCTTC

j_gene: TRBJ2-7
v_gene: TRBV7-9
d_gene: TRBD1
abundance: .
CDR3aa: CASSPRTGADEQYF
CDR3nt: TGTGCCAGCAGCCCGAGGACAGGGGCTGACGAGCAGTACTTC

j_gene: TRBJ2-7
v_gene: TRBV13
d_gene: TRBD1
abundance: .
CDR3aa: CASSRDRASYEQYF
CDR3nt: TGTGCCAGCAGCCGGGACAGGGCCTCCTACGAGCAGTACTTC

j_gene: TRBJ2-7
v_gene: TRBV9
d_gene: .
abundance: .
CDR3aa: CASSPLDGGKSYEQYF
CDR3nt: TGTGCCAGCAGCCCATTGGACGGTGGCAAGTCCTACGAGCAGTACTTC

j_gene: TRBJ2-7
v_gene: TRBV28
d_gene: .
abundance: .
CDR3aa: CASSLSWGIFGEQYF
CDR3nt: TGTGCCAGCAGTTTATCATGGGGCATATTCGGGGAGCAGTACTTC